These T cell receptor beta chains were read from a single sample in a study of breast tumors, draining lymph nodes, adjacent tissues. TCRdb called the multiplex PCR reads again in MiXCR, with one record for every CDR3 protein. The sample has 150,000 to 200,000 distinct CDR3 sequences; approximately 30% are singletons. Material: axillary lymph node tissue. Source of these receptors: a female donor with breast cancer. Some clones in this sample may be carry-over from other donors' samples. Each CDR3 is given with its conserved first and last residue. A row's size may be missing; if present it is once, few, many or a size class.

clone_size j_call v_call cdr3_aa
few TRBJ1-1 TRBV6-6 CASSYETGKFEAFF
- TRBJ2-7 TRBV11-1 CASSLEDAEQYF
many TRBJ1-2 TRBV4-3 CASSQDPGGNGGYTF
many TRBJ1-5 TRBV20-1 CSASGDSRGQPQHF
many TRBJ2-5 TRBV27 CASSFGPTQFQETQYF
many TRBJ1-2 TRBV27 CASSSQTSGGYTF
many TRBJ1-2 TRBV18 CASSPSGFSGYTF
- TRBJ2-6 TRBV5-1 CASSVARSGGANVLTF
- TRBJ2-5 TRBV9 CASSSGGETQYF
many TRBJ2-1 TRBV5-5 CASSPRVIAAIKTYNEQFF
many TRBJ1-3 TRBV6-5 CASSYGTSRRSGNTIYF
many TRBJ1-5 TRBV12-3/TRBV12-4 CASSLAGAPNQPQHF
- TRBJ2-7 TRBV29-1 CSVGDSYEQYF
few TRBJ2-2 TRBV15 CATSSLAGTSTDIGALLAGELFF
many TRBJ2-6 TRBV4-3 CASSPGWGANVLTF
many TRBJ1-5 TRBV2 CASSAEGASNQPQHF